This T cell receptor (beta chain) was identified during a study of blood T cell repertoires in COVID-19. This clone is a singleton in its sample. The CDR3 runs 16 residues. Germline assignment: CDR1 LNHDA and CDR2 SQIVND (reference sequence). V dropped 6 bases and J dropped 3; count of bases not matched to a gene: 11. Libraries were prepared by immunoSEQ multiplex PCR; TCRdb keeps only in-frame clonotypes and omits some of them. Here the sample spans about 170,000 clones, more than 70% being singletons. The J gene is TRBJ2-3, the V gene TRBV19, with TRBD1 matching 8 bases. Sequenced: peripheral blood. This clonotype was obtained from a man aged 45-65 years with active or convalescent COVID-19. The CDR3 sequence: CASSKGGQGVTDTQYF. For the CDR3, the DNA is TGTGCCAGTAGCAAAGGAGGACAGGGTGTAACAGATACGCAGTATTTT.